This TCR beta chain is drawn from a study of beta chain features in type 1 diabetes. This clone was detected only a few times. What it binds is not known. V was shortened by 1 base and J by 4 bases, with 8 bases between the two germline ends. The CDR3 runs to 13 residues. CDR1 and CDR2 from the germline V gene are SGDLS and YYNGEE. General study results and limits: Patients and controls would share equally any PCR tilt toward shorter templates. For TCRB rearrangement, an influence of HLA type remained unresolved here. TCRB CDR3s from Type 1 diabetes patients were moderately but significantly shorter in all four CD4+ subsets. The study found that naive, central memory and Treg TCRB repertoires appeared more similar in patients than in healthy donors.

Isolated RNA was reverse transcribed in full, so expressed TCRB transcripts were sequenced. Profiling relied on immunoSEQ multiplex PCR, and the TCRdb table lists in-frame clones only, not all of them. The sample includes around 600,000 clones, roughly 12% of them seen just once. The V gene is TRBV9, the J gene TRBJ2-5; D gene unclear. This clonotype was sampled from a young man with type 1 diabetes. Material for sequencing was naive CD4+ T cells from blood. CDR3 amino acids: CASSVNPRETQYF. The CDR3 nucleotides are TGTGCCAGCAGCGTAAATCCCAGAGAGACCCAGTACTTC.